In this sample, the clone carrying this TCR beta chain turned up many times. Stable hyperthyroidism meant no ophthalmopathy within 18 months of follow-up. If patients had other autoimmune diseases, uncontrolled infections, pregnancy or lactation, they were excluded. It was from about 10 ml of fresh peripheral blood that the PBMCs came. The sample belongs to a study of Graves' ophthalmopathy and Graves' hyperthyroidism. Study at large: Samples of peripheral blood were obtained at initial diagnosis, prior to treatment of any kind.

The sequenced template was RNA, covering the TCR beta CDR3 region. The library came from an HTBI-primed first-round RT-PCR and a second-round multiplex PCR. TCRdb fed the multiplex PCR reads into MiXCR, producing one record per CDR3 protein. The table lists 350,000 to 400,000 distinct CDR3 sequences, 15% of them singletons. The CDR3 loop spans 14 amino acids. The ends were cut back, 4 bases at V and 8 bases at J, with 14 bases in the middle. Germline V gives CDR1 MDHEN, CDR2 SYDVKM. The V and J genes are TRBV28 and TRBJ2-2, with a tentative D call TRBD2 (5 bases). The source material was peripheral blood. This receptor was obtained from a woman aged 18 to 35 with stable Graves' hyperthyroidism. This CDR3 reads CASSSPGDRGELFF. As DNA, the CDR3 is TGTGCCAGCAGTTCCCCCGGGGATAGGGGGGAGCTGTTTTTT.